This is a list of T cell receptor beta chains from one sample in a study of T cell changes during pregnancy in multiple sclerosis. Sequencing was performed with immunoSEQ multiplex PCR; in TCRdb, only in-frame clones are kept and a portion is missing. The sample lists about 40,000 clones; more than 90% were seen once. The sequences come from peripheral blood, collected before pregnancy. These receptors were collected from a female donor with multiple sclerosis, enrolled in a pregnancy study. The CDR3 runs from the conserved cysteine through the conserved F or W. A D gene is named only where the DNA matches it firmly. Some rows have no size entry. The others give once, few or many, or a class for an expanded clone.

clone_size	v_call	d_call	j_call	cdr3_aa	cdr3_nt
once	TRBV2	TRBD2	TRBJ2-3	CASPGRTSRVDTQYF	TGTGCCAGCCCGGGTCGGACTAGTAGGGTCGATACGCAGTATTTT
-	TRBV14	TRBD2	TRBJ2-4	CASSPRLAGGPGNIQYF	TGTGCCAGCAGCCCCAGACTAGCGGGAGGGCCAGGAAACATTCAGTACTTC
-	TRBV10-3	-	TRBJ1-1	CAITPTGTEAFF	TGTGCCATCACTCCGACAGGTACTGAAGCTTTCTTT
-	TRBV5-1	TRBD2	TRBJ2-3	CASSSGTSGPTDTQYF	TGCGCCAGCAGCTCAGGGACTAGCGGGCCCACAGATACGCAGTATTTT
once	TRBV6-6	TRBD1	TRBJ1-1	CASSRQGEYTEAFF	TGTGCCAGCAGCCGACAGGGGGAATACACTGAAGCTTTCTTT
-	TRBV9	-	TRBJ2-2	CASSPSTGKAGELFF	TGTGCCAGCAGCCCTTCGACAGGAAAGGCCGGGGAGCTGTTTTTT
-	TRBV2	TRBD2	TRBJ2-1	CASSQTSGNWNEQFF	TGTGCCAGCAGTCAAACTAGCGGGAACTGGAATGAGCAGTTCTTC
-	TRBV2	TRBD1	TRBJ2-5	CASPDRDQETQYF	TGTGCCAGCCCAGACAGGGACCAAGAGACCCAGTACTTC
-	TRBV29-1	-	TRBJ2-2	CSVFTGELFF	TGCAGCGTCTTCACCGGGGAGCTGTTTTTT
-	TRBV10-3	-	TRBJ2-1	CAVGSSYNEQFF	TGTGCCGTAGGGAGCTCCTACAATGAGCAGTTCTTC
-	TRBV27	-	TRBJ2-2	CASSSRTERGLFF	TGTGCCAGCAGTTCCCGGACGGAAAGGGGGCTGTTTTTT
-	TRBV4-1	TRBD2	TRBJ2-5	CASSRLGLRETQYF	TGCGCCAGCAGCCGCTTGGGACTAAGGGAGACCCAGTACTTC
-	TRBV30	-	TRBJ1-1	CAWSVRVEAFF	TGTGCCTGGAGTGTACGCGTTGAAGCTTTCTTT
once	TRBV5-4	TRBD2	TRBJ2-7	CASSFAGGRVYEQYF	TGTGCCAGCAGCTTTGCTGGCGGGAGGGTTTACGAGCAGTACTTC
-	TRBV6-1	TRBD1	TRBJ2-7	CASRGDRTYEQYF	TGTGCCAGCAGGGGGGACAGGACCTACGAGCAGTACTTC
-	TRBV9	-	TRBJ1-5	CASSSDGSNQPQHF	TGTGCCAGCAGCAGTGACGGGAGCAATCAGCCCCAGCATTTT
-	TRBV10-3	TRBD1	TRBJ2-1	CAISDSSRAGQGRNEQFF	TGTGCCATCAGTGATTCGTCCAGGGCGGGACAGGGGCGCAATGAGCAGTTCTTC
-	TRBV9	-	TRBJ1-3	CASSVALGAFSGNTIYF	TGTGCCAGCAGCGTAGCGTTAGGGGCTTTCTCTGGAAACACCATATATTTT
once	TRBV19	-	TRBJ2-6	CASSSGSGANVLTF	TGTGCCAGTAGTAGCGGCTCTGGGGCCAACGTCCTGACTTTC
-	TRBV19	TRBD1	TRBJ1-5	CASSREDRGHQPQHF	TGTGCCAGTAGTAGGGAGGACAGGGGGCATCAGCCCCAGCATTTT
-	TRBV2	-	TRBJ2-7	CASSGEAGVEQYF	TGTGCCAGCAGTGGAGAGGCAGGGGTCGAGCAGTACTTC
-	TRBV30	-	TRBJ1-3	CAFRQTVSGNTIYF	TGTGCCTTTCGCCAGACAGTCTCTGGAAACACCATATATTTT
-	TRBV5-1	-	TRBJ2-5	CASSPTREQETQYF	TGCGCCAGCAGCCCCACGCGGGAACAAGAGACCCAGTACTTC
-	TRBV4-2	TRBD1	TRBJ2-7	CASSLGQGTYEQYF	TGTGCCAGCAGCCTTGGACAGGGAACCTACGAGCAGTACTTC
-	TRBV19	TRBD2	TRBJ2-5	CASSKGLAGAGETQYF	TGTGCCAGTAGTAAAGGACTAGCGGGAGCGGGAGAGACCCAGTACTTC
once	TRBV7-6	TRBD1	TRBJ2-1	CASSLGDRTGDEQFF	TGTGCCAGCAGCTTAGGGGACAGGACGGGGGATGAGCAGTTCTTC
-	TRBV5-1	-	TRBJ2-7	CASSLTRQASYEQYF	TGCGCCAGCAGCTTGACTCGGCAGGCCTCCTACGAGCAGTACTTC
-	TRBV30	-	TRBJ1-1	CAWSPDSEAFF	TGTGCCTGGAGTCCCGACAGTGAAGCTTTCTTT